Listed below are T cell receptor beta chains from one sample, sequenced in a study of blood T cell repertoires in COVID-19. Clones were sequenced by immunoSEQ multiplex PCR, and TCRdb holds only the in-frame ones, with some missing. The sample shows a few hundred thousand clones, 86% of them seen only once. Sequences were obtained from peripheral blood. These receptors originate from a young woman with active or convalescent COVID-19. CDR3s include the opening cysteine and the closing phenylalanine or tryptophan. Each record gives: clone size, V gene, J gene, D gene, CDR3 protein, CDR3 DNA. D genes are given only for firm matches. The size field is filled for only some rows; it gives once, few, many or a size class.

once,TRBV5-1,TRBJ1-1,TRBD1,CASSLTGGSIKDTEAFF,TGCGCCAGCAGCTTGACAGGGGGCTCTATTAAGGACACTGAAGCTTTCTTT
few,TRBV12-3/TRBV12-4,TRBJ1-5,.,CASSLVEGKPQHF,TGTGCCAGCAGTTTAGTGGAGGGAAAGCCCCAGCATTTT
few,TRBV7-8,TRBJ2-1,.,CASSDQLPMGRTNEQFF,TGTGCCAGCAGCGACCAGCTGCCGATGGGGAGGACGAATGAGCAGTTCTTC
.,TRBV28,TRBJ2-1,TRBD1,CASSESGTGAFF,TGTGCCAGCAGTGAAAGCGGGACAGGGGCGTTCTTC
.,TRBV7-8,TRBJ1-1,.,CASSWGKDTEAFF,TGTGCCAGCAGCTGGGGCAAGGACACTGAAGCTTTCTTT
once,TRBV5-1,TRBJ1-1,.,CASSLAGRSTEAFF,TGCGCCAGCAGCTTAGCGGGGAGAAGCACTGAAGCTTTCTTT
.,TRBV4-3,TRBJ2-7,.,CASSQDSSSYEQYF,TGCGCCAGCAGCCAAGATTCTAGCTCCTACGAGCAGTACTTC
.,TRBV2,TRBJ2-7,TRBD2,CASSGTSGDTYEQYF,TGTGCCAGCAGTGGAACTAGCGGGGACACCTACGAGCAGTACTTC
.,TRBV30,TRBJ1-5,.,CAWSQGDDQPQHF,TGTGCCTGGAGTCAAGGGGATGATCAGCCCCAGCATTTT
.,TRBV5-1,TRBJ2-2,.,CASSLFSTGTGELFF,TGCGCCAGCAGCTTGTTCTCGACAGGTACCGGGGAGCTGTTTTTT
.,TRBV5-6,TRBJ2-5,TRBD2,CASGLVDQETQYF,TGTGCCAGCGGACTAGTCGACCAAGAGACCCAGTACTTC
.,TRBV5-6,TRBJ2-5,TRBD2,CASSLGLVASGGEETQYF,TGTGCCAGCAGCCTTGGATTGGTCGCTAGCGGGGGGGAGGAGACCCAGTACTTC
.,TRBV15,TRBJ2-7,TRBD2,CATSRGTSGSSYEQYF,TGTGCCACCAGCAGAGGGACTAGCGGGAGCTCCTACGAGCAGTACTTC
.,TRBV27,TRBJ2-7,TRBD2,CASSSPGTSGRQQYF,TGTGCCAGCAGTTCCCCTGGGACTAGCGGGCGGCAGCAGTACTTC
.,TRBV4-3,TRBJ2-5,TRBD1,CASSQGGGSKETQYF,TGCGCCAGCAGCCAAGGAGGGGGCAGCAAAGAGACCCAGTACTTC
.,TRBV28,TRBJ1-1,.,CASIKPGATEAFF,TGTGCCAGCATAAAACCAGGGGCGACTGAAGCTTTCTTT
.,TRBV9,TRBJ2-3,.,CASSTPKRLGTDTQYF,TGTGCCAGCAGCACCCCAAAGCGGTTAGGCACAGATACGCAGTATTTT
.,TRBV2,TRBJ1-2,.,CASSEGGGASYGYTF,TGTGCCAGCAGTGAAGGGGGGGGAGCCTCCTATGGCTACACCTTC
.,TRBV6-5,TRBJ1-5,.,CASSRRGKPQHF,TGTGCCAGCAGCCGCAGGGGAAAGCCCCAGCATTTT
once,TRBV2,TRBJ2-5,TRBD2,CASLSSGGLGETQYF,TGTGCCAGCCTTTCTAGCGGGGGCCTGGGAGAGACCCAGTACTTC
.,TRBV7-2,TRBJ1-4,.,CASSLAGAENEKLFF,TGTGCCAGCAGCTTAGCTGGAGCAGAAAATGAAAAACTGTTTTTT
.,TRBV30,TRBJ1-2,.,CATHGGDGYTF,TGTGCCACCCACGGAGGAGATGGCTACACCTTC
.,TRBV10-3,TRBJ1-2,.,CALRRAGTNYGYTF,TGTGCCCTAAGGAGGGCAGGGACTAACTATGGCTACACCTTC
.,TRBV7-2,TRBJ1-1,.,CASRARGLGAAFF,TGTGCCAGCAGAGCAAGAGGGTTGGGGGCAGCTTTCTTT
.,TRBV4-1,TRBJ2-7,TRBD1,CASSPGQLSYEQYF,TGCGCCAGCAGCCCGGGACAGCTTTCCTACGAGCAGTACTTC
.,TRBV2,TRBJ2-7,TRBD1,CASRGDRASSYEQYF,TGTGCCAGCAGGGGGGACAGGGCGAGCTCCTACGAGCAGTACTTC
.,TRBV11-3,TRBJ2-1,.,CASSYTRSEQFF,TGTGCCAGCAGCTATACTAGGTCTGAGCAGTTCTTC
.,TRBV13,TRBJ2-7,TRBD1,CASSLGAGGQGLSYEQYF,TGTGCCAGCAGCTTAGGCGCAGGTGGACAGGGTCTCTCCTACGAGCAGTACTTC
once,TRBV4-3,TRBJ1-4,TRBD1,CASSQTGANEKLFF,TGCGCCAGCAGCCAAACAGGGGCGAATGAAAAACTGTTTTTT
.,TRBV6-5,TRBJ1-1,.,CASSYGGWAEAFF,TGTGCCAGCAGTTACGGGGGCTGGGCTGAAGCTTTCTTT
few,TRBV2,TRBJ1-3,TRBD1,CASSEGDRILGNTIYF,TGTGCCAGCAGTGAAGGGGACAGGATCTTGGGAAACACCATATATTTT
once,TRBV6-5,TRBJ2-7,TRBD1,CASSYLGQGGFWGQYF,TGTGCCAGCAGTTATCTGGGACAGGGCGGTTTTTGGGGGCAGTACTTC
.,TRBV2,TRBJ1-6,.,CASSDQQDSPLHF,TGTGCCAGCAGTGATCAACAGGATTCACCCCTCCACTTT
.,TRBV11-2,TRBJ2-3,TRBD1,CASSPDRAKNTQYF,TGTGCCAGCAGCCCCGACAGGGCCAAGAATACGCAGTATTTT
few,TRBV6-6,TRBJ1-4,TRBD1,CASSYSTGNVGKLFF,TGTGCCAGCAGTTACTCGACAGGGAACGTCGGAAAACTGTTTTTT
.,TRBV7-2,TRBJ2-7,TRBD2,CASSRTSAAYEQYF,TGTGCCAGCAGCCGGACTAGCGCCGCCTACGAGCAGTACTTC
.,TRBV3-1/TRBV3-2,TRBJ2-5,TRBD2,CASSRSGGAGETQYF,TGTGCCAGCAGCCGGAGCGGGGGGGCAGGGGAGACCCAGTACTTC
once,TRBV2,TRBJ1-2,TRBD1,CASSAAGGANYGYTF,TGTGCCAGCAGTGCCGCAGGGGGCGCAAACTATGGCTACACCTTC
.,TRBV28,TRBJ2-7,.,CASSFFQSYEQYF,TGTGCCAGCAGTTTCTTCCAGTCCTACGAGCAGTACTTC
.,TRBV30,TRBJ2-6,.,CAWSRGSGANVLTF,TGTGCCTGGAGTCGCGGCTCTGGGGCCAACGTCCTGACTTTC
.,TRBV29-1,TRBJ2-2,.,CSVRGNTGELFF,TGCAGCGTAAGGGGAAACACCGGGGAGCTGTTTTTT
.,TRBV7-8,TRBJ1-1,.,CASSLLASGARYEAFF,TGTGCCAGCAGCTTATTGGCTTCCGGAGCAAGATATGAAGCTTTCTTT
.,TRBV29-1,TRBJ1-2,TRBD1,CSVEGASSQGDGYTF,TGCAGCGTTGAAGGCGCCAGTTCACAGGGGGATGGCTACACCTTC
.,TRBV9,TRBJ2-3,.,CASSVGRNTDTQYF,TGTGCCAGCAGCGTAGGCAGGAACACAGATACGCAGTATTTT
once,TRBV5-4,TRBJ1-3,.,CASSLNAGAGNTIYF,TGTGCCAGCAGCTTGAACGCAGGGGCTGGAAACACCATATATTTT
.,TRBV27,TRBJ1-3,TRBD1,CASSLTYRTGIRKNTIYF,TGTGCCAGCAGTTTAACTTACAGGACAGGGATTAGAAAAAACACCATATATTTT
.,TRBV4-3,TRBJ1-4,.,CASSQEGNRYDEKLFF,TGCGCCAGCAGCCAAGAAGGTAACAGGTACGATGAAAAACTGTTTTTT
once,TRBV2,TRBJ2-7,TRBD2,CASSELSGGQGYEQYF,TGTGCCAGCAGTGAACTTAGCGGGGGGCAGGGGTACGAGCAGTACTTC
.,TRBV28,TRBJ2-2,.,CASTSSGRSGRGSGELFF,TGTGCCAGCACCTCCAGCGGGCGCAGCGGGCGAGGTTCCGGGGAGCTGTTTTTT
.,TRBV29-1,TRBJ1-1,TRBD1,CSAGTGGGTEAFF,TGCAGCGCGGGGACAGGGGGAGGTACTGAAGCTTTCTTT
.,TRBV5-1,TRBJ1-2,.,CASSLAGTGYTF,TGCGCCAGCAGCTTGGCCGGGACAGGCTACACCTTC
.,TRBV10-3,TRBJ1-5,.,CAISESDRGQPQHF,TGTGCCATCAGTGAGTCTGACCGGGGTCAGCCCCAGCATTTT
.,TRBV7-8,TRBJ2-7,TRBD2,CASSLGGSGSYEQYF,TGTGCCAGCAGCTTAGGGGGTAGCGGGAGCTACGAGCAGTACTTC
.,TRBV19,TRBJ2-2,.,CASSTDRYTGELFF,TGTGCCAGTAGTACAGACAGGTACACCGGGGAGCTGTTTTTT